The following is a T cell receptor (beta chain) sequence with its context. Each patient went into thyroid surgery without having received any treatment. Per the authors' pipeline: The study took CDR3 differences across clinicopathological groups and made a distant-metastasis classifier for papillary thyroid cancer from them. Using MiXCR, TCRdb reanalyzed the PCR reads. TCRdb's processing, not the authors' own work, is the source of the V and J calls. Seen here are approximately 7,000 clones, around two fifths observed once, and the top ten hold 23%. The sample is drawn from a study of metastatic and nonmetastatic thyroid tumors. For the study at large: It was across blood and tumor or nodule tissue from malignant and benign thyroid patients that repertoires were compared.

Germline V gene data show CDR1 as LNHDA and CDR2 as SQIVND (reference sequence). The CDR3 spans 14 residues. Between the trimmed V and J ends, which lost 3 bases and 6 bases, there was a span of 11 bases. The receptor's source is a female donor with papillary thyroid cancer or a benign thyroid nodule (not recorded which). Some clones in this sample may be carry-over from other donors' samples. The sequenced sample consisted of tumor tissue. The chain is built from TRBV19 and TRBJ2-2; no reliable D call. CDR3 sequence: CASSIGSTSGELFF. The CDR3 nucleotides read TGTGCCAGTAGTATCGGGTCTACTTCCGGGGAGCTGTTTTTT.